The 20 T cell receptor beta chains given below trace back to one sample, sequenced in a study of T cell clonotyping in hematopoietic cell transplantation. Time point here: recipient sample about 28 days before transplant, after cytoreduction. Clones were read by immunoSEQ multiplex PCR, and TCRdb kept only the in-frame ones, dropping some. Of over 25,000 clones listed, 75% to 85% were seen once; the top ten hold roughly 22%. The specimen comprised peripheral blood mononuclear cells, sampled before stem cell transplant. These receptors were taken from a woman in her sixties with acute myeloid leukemia. Some clones in this sample may be carry-over from other donors' samples.

This chain's CDR3 is CASSRHSGGAFNEQFF. In nucleotides, the CDR3 is TGTGCCAGCAGCCGCCACAGCGGGGGGGCTTTCAATGAGCAGTTCTTC. This chain uses TRBV21-1 with TRBJ2-1; the table's D call, TRBD2, has no DNA check behind it. TRBV21-1 is termed a pseudogene. This CDR3 spans 16 amino acids.

This chain joins TRBV4-1 and TRBJ2-1; tentatively, D is TRBD1 or TRBD2 (5 bases each). From germline, CDR1 is MGHRA and CDR2 YSYEKL. The ends were cut back, 0 bases at V and 0 bases at J, with 18 bases in the middle. The length of the CDR3 is 19 residues. The CDR3 nucleotides are TGCGCCAGCAGCCAAGAGAGAGGGGCTAGCACGAGCTCCTACAATGAGCAGTTCTTC. The encoded protein is CASSQERGASTSSYNEQFF.

This clone was seen only a few times. The chain couples TRBV6-5 to TRBJ2-1; 8 bases line up with TRBD2. The CDR3 covers 16 residues. Germline V gene lookup returns CDR1 MNHEY and CDR2 SVGAGI. Unmatched junction bases numbered 4, after V lost 3 bases and J lost 0 bases. The DNA of the CDR3 is TGTGCCAGCAGTTATTTCGGGGGGGCCTCCTACAATGAGCAGTTCTTC. Its translation is CASSYFGGASYNEQFF.

The chain joins TRBV11-2 to TRBJ2-7; D may be TRBD2 (6 bases). Germline assignment: CDR1 SGHAT and CDR2 FQNNGV. The CDR3 has 14 amino acids. Trimming shortened V by 3 bases and J by 1 base, and 10 bases separated the two germline ends. The CDR3 here is CASSLGLISYEQYF. Here the CDR3 DNA reads TGTGCCAGCAGCTTGGGACTTATATCCTACGAGCAGTACTTC.

The genes are TRBV7-6 and TRBJ2-6; 7 bases align to TRBD2. J lost 2 bases, V lost 3 bases, and 4 bases had no gene match. The germline V gene encodes CDR1 SGHVS and CDR2 FNYEAQ. This CDR3 contains 16 residues. CDR3 sequence reads: CASSFLGGAGANVLTF. The CDR3 DNA follows: TGTGCCAGCAGCTTTTTGGGAGGGGCTGGGGCCAACGTCCTGACTTTC.

The J gene is TRBJ2-3, the V gene TRBV7-9, with 8 bases lining up with TRBD2. CDR1 SEHNR and CDR2 FQNEAQ come from the germline V gene (reference sequence). V was clipped by 0 bases and J by 4 bases; unmatched bases: 6. The CDR3 loop spans 16 amino acids. The CDR3 DNA follows: TGTGCCAGCAGCTTAGCGGAGCGGGGGTACGCAGATACGCAGTATTTT. Translated, it gives CASSLAERGYADTQYF.

The rearrangement joins TRBV9 to TRBJ1-5, with 10 bases fitting TRBD1. V trimming: 4 bases; J trimming: 7 bases; junction bases outside the gene matches: 11. Germline V gene lookup returns CDR1 SGDLS and CDR2 YYNGEE. CDR3 size: 16 residues. In DNA form, the CDR3 reads TGTGCCAGCAGCTTGGGGGGTCCGGACAGGGGGCAGCCCCAGCATTTT. It specifies CASSLGGPDRGQPQHF.

For the CDR3, the DNA is TGCAGCGCCCAGGGGGGAACCGGGGAGCTGTTTTTT. Residues: CSAQGGTGELFF. The chain recombines TRBV29-1 with TRBJ2-2; TRBD1 might be the D (7 bases). Germline assignment: CDR1 SQVTM and CDR2 ANQGSEA. The CDR3 spans 12 residues. Trimming took off 7 bases at V and 5 bases at J, with 11 bases between the two ends.

This chain links TRBV15 with TRBJ2-7; D gene unclear. The CDR3 sequence is 11 residues long. The germline V gene has CDR1 LNHNV and CDR2 YYDKDF (reference sequence). V gave up 5 bases and J gave up 5 bases, with 7 bases separating them. CDR3 in amino acids: CATSAWDEQYF. The CDR3 DNA reads as TGTGCCACCAGCGCATGGGACGAGCAGTACTTC. The full variable domain, with the rest looked up from reference TRBV15 and TRBJ2-7, is DAMVIQNPRYQVTQFGKPVTLSCSQTLNHNVMYWYQQKSSQAPKLLFHYYDKDFNNEADTPDNFQSRRPNTSFCFLDIRSPGLGDTAMYLCATSAWDEQYFGPGTRLTVT.

The J gene is TRBJ2-7, the V gene TRBV19; 8 bases align to TRBD1. Germline loops: CDR1 LNHDA, CDR2 SQIVND (reference sequence). The CDR3 length is 14 residues. V was pared by 0 bases and J by 6 bases, with 4 bases of the junction left unmatched. CDR3 protein: CASSIDSGGSEQYF. The CDR3 DNA reads as TGTGCCAGTAGTATAGACTCAGGGGGCAGCGAGCAGTACTTC.

The rearrangement links TRBV19 to TRBJ2-7; 7 nucleotides line up with TRBD2. Germline lookup yields CDR1 LNHDA and CDR2 SQIVND (reference sequence). V was clipped by 8 bases and J by 0 bases; unmatched bases: 4. The CDR3 extends over 13 amino acids. CDR3 sequence (DNA): TGTGCCAGTCGCGGGAGTACCTCCTACGAGCAGTACTTC. Translation: CASRGSTSYEQYF.

This clone has only one observation. DNA of the CDR3: TGTGCCAGCACCTCTTACAGGGGGCGCGGGACCCAGTACTTC. Protein product: CASTSYRGRGTQYF. V gene TRBV28 combines with J gene TRBJ2-5, with 9 bases aligning to TRBD1. V was pared by 7 bases and J by 7 bases, with 10 bases of the junction left unmatched. This CDR3 has 14 amino acids. Per the germline V gene, CDR1 is MDHEN and CDR2 is SYDVKM.

The V call is TRBV6-5, the J call TRBJ2-3; a weak D match, TRBD2 (6 bases). Germline V gene sequence: CDR1 MNHEY, CDR2 SVGAGI. V gave up 2 bases and J gave up 6 bases, with 15 bases separating them. This CDR3 spans 15 amino acids. CDR3 amino acids: CASSYLTGEADTQYF. DNA for the CDR3: TGTGCCAGCAGTTACCTGACGGGGGAGGCTGATACGCAGTATTTT.

The rearrangement joins TRBV7-9 to TRBJ2-7; no reliable D call. V lost 3 bases and J lost 7, with 10 bases in between. Germline assignment: CDR1 SEHNR and CDR2 FQNEAQ (reference sequence). The CDR3 loop spans 12 amino acids. The CDR3 DNA reads TGTGCCAGCAGCTTGGGGTCGAGTGAGCAGTACTTC. The encoded protein is CASSLGSSEQYF.

V is TRBV18 and J is TRBJ1-2; D remains unclear. Germline CDR1 and CDR2: KGHSH and LQKENI. V lost 2 bases and J lost 4, with 8 bases in between. The CDR3 has 13 residues. CDR3 in amino acids: CASSPDPVYGYTF. CDR3 DNA: TGTGCCAGCTCACCAGACCCCGTCTATGGCTACACCTTC.

This chain links TRBV27 with TRBJ1-6; 8 bases fit TRBD1. The trim removed 2 bases at V and 7 bases at J, leaving 7 bases unmatched. Germline CDR1 MNHEY, CDR2 SMNVEV (reference sequence). The CDR3 length is 16 residues. Here the CDR3 reads CASSLRLGQANSPLHF. Written as DNA, the CDR3 is TGTGCCAGCAGTTTAAGGCTGGGACAGGCCAATTCACCCCTCCACTTT.

The chain carries TRBV28 and TRBJ2-4; TRBD2 might be the D (6 bases). Trimming cost V 5 bases and J 4 bases, with 15 bases left between them. Germline CDR1 is MDHEN and CDR2 is SYDVKM. The CDR3 is 15 residues long. The CDR3 DNA reads TGTGCCAGCAGTATAACCGGGACTCTAAAAAACATTCAGTACTTC. Its protein is CASSITGTLKNIQYF.

The chain recombines TRBV5-1 with TRBJ2-6; TRBD2 matches at 7 bases. The CDR3 is 17 amino acids. The trim removed 4 bases at V and 2 bases at J, leaving 9 bases unmatched. Germline CDR1 SGHRS, CDR2 YFSETQ. The CDR3 region is CASSAQGAGTGANVLTF. As DNA, the CDR3 is TGCGCCAGCAGCGCCCAGGGAGCGGGGACTGGGGCCAACGTCCTGACTTTC. The whole variable domain, remainder taken from reference TRBV5-1 and TRBJ2-6, is KAGVTQTPRYLIKTRGQQVTLSCSPISGHRSVSWYQQTPGQGLQFLFEYFSETQRNKGNFPGRFSGRQFSNSRSEMNVSTLELGDSALYLCASSAQGAGTGANVLTFGAGSRLTVL.

The rearrangement uses TRBV9 and TRBJ2-5; D might be TRBD2 (6 bases). V lost 0 bases to trimming and J lost 1 base, with 10 bases between them. Germline V gene sequence: CDR1 SGDLS, CDR2 YYNGEE. CDR3 size: 15 residues. This CDR3 reads CASSVGGRGQETQYF. The CDR3 DNA sequence: TGTGCCAGCAGCGTAGGAGGGCGGGGCCAAGAGACCCAGTACTTC.

V is TRBV28 and J is TRBJ1-4; a weak D match, TRBD1 (5 bases). Looked up from germline, CDR1 is MDHEN and CDR2 is SYDVKM. Trimming pared 6 bases from V and 2 bases from J, leaving 22 bases between. The CDR3 totals 18 residues. The CDR3, as DNA: TGTGCCAGCAGCCCGACCTCGGGGCCCGAGGGCACTAATGAAAAACTGTTTTTT. Its translation: CASSPTSGPEGTNEKLFF.